The T cell receptor beta chain described here comes from a study of T-cell memory formation after mild COVID-19. Study in general: Clusters were largely donor specific. Study results and limitations: CD4/CD8 balance characterized clones contracting day 15 to 85, and CD4+ skew characterized later expanders. CD4+ contracting clones were mainly CM and EM; CD8+ ones, EMRA. The appearance of some responding clones in pre-infection memory suggested that cross-reactive memory joined.

Worth noting for this clonotype: What it binds is not known.

In TCRdb, the 5' RACE reads were re-called with MiXCR into one record per CDR3 protein. The profile covers 100,000 to 150,000 distinct CDR3 sequences, with about 18% appearing a single time and approximately 5.2% taken by the ten largest. The sequencing sample was made of PBMCs or a T cell subset sorted from them (not recorded which). This clonotype was sampled from a man younger than 30 who had mild COVID-19 (a few samples of this study predate the infection). Cell type and time point are not known.

CDR3 protein: CSVDGVGGTEAFF. CDR3 DNA sequence: TGCAGCGTTGATGGGGTTGGGGGCACTGAAGCTTTCTTT. The rearrangement joins TRBV29-1 to TRBJ1-1; tentative D call: TRBD1 (5 bases). The CDR3 extends over 13 amino acids. V dropped 3 bases and J dropped 4 bases, with 12 bases sitting between them. The germline CDR1 and CDR2 sequences are SQVTM and ANQGSEA.